This TCR beta chain comes out of a study of blood T cells in healthy people across ages. This clonotype was counted many times. Germline trimming cut 4 bases from V and 7 bases from J; bases unmatched to any gene: 12. Germline CDR1 SGHKS, CDR2 YYEKEE (reference sequence). The CDR3 extends over 16 amino acids. A second PCR, run for roughly 6 to 11 cycles, used a sample-barcoded 5' primer plus a J-beta primer mix. One entry per CDR3 protein results from TCRdb running MiXCR on the 5' RACE reads. The profile shows roughly 900,000 distinct CDR3 sequences, more than 25% of them singletons. The rearrangement uses TRBV5-5 and TRBJ1-2, with 11 bases matching TRBD1. The sequence was collected from a woman of 80 years or more in good health. Input material: blood. CDR3 sequence: CASSPGQGAVVGGYTF. The DNA for the CDR3 is TGTGCCAGCAGCCCTGGACAGGGGGCAGTTGTGGGTGGCTACACCTTC. Drawing the rest from reference TRBV5-5 and TRBJ1-2, the complete variable domain is DAGVTQSPTHLIKTRGQQVTLRCSPISGHKSVSWYQQVLGQGPQFIFQYYEKEERGRGNFPDRFSARQFPNYSSELNVNALLLGDSALYLCASSPGQGAVVGGYTFGSGTRLTVV.